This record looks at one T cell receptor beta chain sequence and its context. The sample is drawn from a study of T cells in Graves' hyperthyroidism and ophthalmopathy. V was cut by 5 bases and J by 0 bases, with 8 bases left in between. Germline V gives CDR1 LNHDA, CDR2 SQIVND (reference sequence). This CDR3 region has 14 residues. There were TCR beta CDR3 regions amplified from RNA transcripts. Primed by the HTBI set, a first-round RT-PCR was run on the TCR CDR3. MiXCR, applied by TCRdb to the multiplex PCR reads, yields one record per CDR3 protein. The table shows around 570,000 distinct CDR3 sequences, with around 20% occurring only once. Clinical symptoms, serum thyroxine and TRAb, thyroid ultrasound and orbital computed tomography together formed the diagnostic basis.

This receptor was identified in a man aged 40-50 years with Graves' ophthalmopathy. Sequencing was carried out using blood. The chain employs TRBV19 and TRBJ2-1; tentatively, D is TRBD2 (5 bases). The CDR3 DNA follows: TGTGCCAGTAGTTGGCGGGCCTCCTACAATGAGCAGTTCTTC. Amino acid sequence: CASSWRASYNEQFF.